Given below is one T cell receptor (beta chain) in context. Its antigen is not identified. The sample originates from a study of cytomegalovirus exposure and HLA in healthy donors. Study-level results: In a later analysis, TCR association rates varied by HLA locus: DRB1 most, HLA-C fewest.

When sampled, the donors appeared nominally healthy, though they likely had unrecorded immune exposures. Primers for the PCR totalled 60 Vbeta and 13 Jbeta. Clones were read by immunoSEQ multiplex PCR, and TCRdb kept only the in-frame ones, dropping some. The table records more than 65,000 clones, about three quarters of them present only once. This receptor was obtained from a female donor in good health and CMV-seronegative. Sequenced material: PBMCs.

The CDR3: CAWSSGLQGTGELFF. The CDR3 coding sequence is TGTGCCTGGAGCTCCGGACTGCAAGGCACCGGGGAGCTGTTTTTT. V and J are TRBV30 and TRBJ2-2; D may be TRBD2 (5 bases). CDR1 and CDR2 (germline): GTSNPN, SVGIG (reference sequence). The V end was cut by 3 bases, the J end by 4 bases, with 15 bases between. The CDR3 sequence is 15 residues long.